These T cell receptor beta chains were read from a single sample in a study of patients and donors after allogeneic stem cell transplantation. TCRdb reprocessed the RT-PCR reads with MiXCR, giving one entry per CDR3 protein. The sample carries approximately 150,000 distinct CDR3 sequences, 30% recorded once. The sample was blood, either unsorted or a sorted T cell fraction (not recorded which). The receptors derive from a human donor who was either an allogeneic HSCT recipient or a stem cell or donor lymphocyte infusion donor (not recorded which). It is not recorded whose cells these are; they may come from a transplant donor. CDR3s include the opening cysteine and the closing phenylalanine or tryptophan. A D gene is named only where the DNA matches it firmly. Rows may omit the clone size; those that give it use once, few, many or a size class.

>TRBV18|TRBD1|TRBJ1-4|few
TGTGCCAGCTCACTCTTTCCGGGACAGGGGAATGAAAAACTGTTTTTT
CASSLFPGQGNEKLFF
>TRBV12-3/TRBV12-4|-|TRBJ2-5|few
TGTGCCAGCTCCGATGGAGAGACCCAGTACTTC
CASSDGETQYF
>TRBV10-3|TRBD1|TRBJ1-1|many
TGTGCCATCACCAGGACAGGCCTTAACACTGAAGCTTTCTTT
CAITRTGLNTEAFF
>TRBV6-5|-|TRBJ1-4|-
TGTGCCAGCAGTTACTGGGGGACGAAGGATGAAAAACTGTTTTTT
CASSYWGTKDEKLFF
>TRBV5-1|-|TRBJ1-2|few
TGCGCCAGCAGCTTGGGCCCCTTCCAGGGCCTTGGGGGCTACACCTTC
CASSLGPFQGLGGYTF
>TRBV20-1|-|TRBJ1-4|few
TGCAGTGCCGACTCAGGGGCAACTAATGAAAAACTGTTTTTT
CSADSGATNEKLFF
>TRBV9|-|TRBJ2-7|-
TGTGCCAGCAGCGTTGGCGTCTCCTACGAGCAGTACTTC
CASSVGVSYEQYF
>TRBV20-1|-|TRBJ1-3|-
TGCAGTGCTAGACCTGAAGGGTGGGACACCATATATTTT
CSARPEGWDTIYF
>TRBV4-3|-|TRBJ1-2|few
TGCGCCAGCAGACGCCAGGGAGGGGGGCGAGGCTATGGCTACACCTTC
CASRRQGGGRGYGYTF
>TRBV5-1|TRBD1|TRBJ2-2|-
TGCGCCAGCAGCCTGGCGGGACAGGGGGTCACCGGGGAGCTGTTTTTT
CASSLAGQGVTGELFF
>TRBV3-1|-|TRBJ1-4|few
TGTGCCAGCAGCCAAGATTCTCTACGCGAGGGACTGTTTTTT
CASSQDSLREGLFF
>TRBV6-5|TRBD1|TRBJ2-7|-
TGTGCCAGCAGTTACTCCCGACAGGGTGGGTACGAGCAGTACTTC
CASSYSRQGGYEQYF
>TRBV6-1|-|TRBJ2-7|-
TGTGCCAGCATTGGACCCCCCTCCTACGAGCAGTACTTC
CASIGPPSYEQYF
>TRBV6-1|-|TRBJ1-2|-
TGTGCCAGCAGTGTCGACATCCCGGGCCCCTATGGCTACACCTTC
CASSVDIPGPYGYTF
>TRBV5-6|TRBD1|TRBJ1-2|many
TGTGCCAGCAGCTTGGTGGGGACAGTCTATGGCTACACCTTC
CASSLVGTVYGYTF
>TRBV6-2/TRBV6-3|-|TRBJ1-5|few
TGTGCCAGCAGTTACCCTCAATGGGCTCAGCCCCAGCATTTT
CASSYPQWAQPQHF
>TRBV10-3|-|TRBJ1-2|few
TGTGCCATCAAGGGCAGTGATTACTATGGCTACACCTTC
CAIKGSDYYGYTF
>TRBV21-1|-|TRBJ2-1|few
TGTGCCAGCAGCAAAGTAGTCAGGGCGGAGCAGTTCTTC
CASSKVVRAEQFF
>TRBV11-2|-|TRBJ2-3|-
TGTGCCAGCAGCCGTGGGGTTAGCACATGGAATACGCAGTATTTT
CASSRGVSTWNTQYF
>TRBV6-6|TRBD2|TRBJ2-7|-
TGTGCCAGCAGACGACTAGCGGGAACTCTCTACGAGCAGTACTTC
CASRRLAGTLYEQYF
>TRBV29-1|-|TRBJ2-7|-
TGCAGCGCAGCCCCGGGACGGTACCCCTACGAGCAGTACTTC
CSAAPGRYPYEQYF
>TRBV18|TRBD2|TRBJ2-1|-
TGTGCCAGCTCACCACGTCCCGGGACTACCTTTTACAATGAGCAGTTCTTC
CASSPRPGTTFYNEQFF
>TRBV6-5|-|TRBJ1-2|few
TGTGCCAGCAGTGCCCGGGACCGGAGGTATGGCTACACCTTC
CASSARDRRYGYTF
>TRBV4-3|-|TRBJ2-3|-
TGCGCCAGCAGCCTATGGTGGGGCCGGGAAGCAGATACGCAGTATTTT
CASSLWWGREADTQYF
>TRBV5-1|-|TRBJ2-2|-
TGCGCCAGCAGCCCCGACGGGAACACCGGGGAGCTGTTTTTT
CASSPDGNTGELFF
>TRBV18|-|TRBJ2-5|-
TGTGCCAGCTCCCTTGGGGACGAGGGGGAGACCCAGTACTTC
CASSLGDEGETQYF
>TRBV7-9|-|TRBJ1-3|few
TGTGCCAGCTTGGGGAACTCTGGAAACACCATATATTTT
CASLGNSGNTIYF
>TRBV7-9|-|TRBJ2-5|-
TGTGCCAGCAGCCTCTCCCGGGGCGGGGAGTACTTC
CASSLSRGGEYF
>TRBV2|TRBD1|TRBJ1-1|few
TGTGCCAGCCACGTAGGGCAGGGGGAATACACTGAAGCTTTCTTT
CASHVGQGEYTEAFF
>TRBV4-3|-|TRBJ2-7|few
TGCGCCAGCAGCCAAGAGGGGTCAGGTTCTTTTGAGCAGTACTTC
CASSQEGSGSFEQYF
>TRBV9|-|TRBJ2-1|once
TGTGCCAGCAGCTTTCGCGGCGGGATGGCCTCCTACAATGAGCAGTTCTTC
CASSFRGGMASYNEQFF
>TRBV6-5|-|TRBJ2-7|few
TGTGCCAGCAGCGCCCTGGGGGCGGGATCTACCTACGAGCAGTACTTC
CASSALGAGSTYEQYF
>TRBV6-5|TRBD1|TRBJ1-2|few
TGTGCCAGCAGGGGACAGGGGATTTTCCTGGCCGGCTACACCTTC
CASRGQGIFLAGYTF
>TRBV4-3|-|TRBJ1-2|few
TGCGCCAGCAGCTTATCCGCGGAAAACTATGGCTACACCTTC
CASSLSAENYGYTF
>TRBV4-1|-|TRBJ1-5|many
TGCGCCAGCAGCCAAGATCTCTCCGATCAGCCCCAGCATTTT
CASSQDLSDQPQHF
>TRBV7-9|-|TRBJ1-2|few
TGTGCCAGCAGCTTAATTGGAAACTATGGCTACACCTTC
CASSLIGNYGYTF
>TRBV5-4|-|TRBJ2-2|few
TGTGCCAGCAGCTTGGTGGGGGGCATCGGGGAGCTGTTTTTT
CASSLVGGIGELFF
>TRBV5-1|-|TRBJ2-7|few
TGCGCCAGCAGCTTGGTGGAGGGTTACGAGCAGTACTTC
CASSLVEGYEQYF
>TRBV5-1|TRBD1|TRBJ2-4|few
TGCGCCAGCAAAGGGGGCTCTAGTGAGGACAAAAACATTCAGTACTTC
CASKGGSSEDKNIQYF
>TRBV2|-|TRBJ1-5|many
TGTGCCAGCAGTTATTCGGCTAGGAGCAATCAGCCCCAGCATTTT
CASSYSARSNQPQHF
>TRBV28|-|TRBJ1-2|many
TGTGCCAGCAGTTTGTTTAGCTATGGCTACACCTTC
CASSLFSYGYTF
>TRBV27|TRBD1|TRBJ2-5|-
TGTGCCAGCGGAAAGGGGGCTCGGCAAGAGACCCAGTACTTC
CASGKGARQETQYF
>TRBV20-1|-|TRBJ1-2|many
TGCAGTGCTCCCGGACCTGGGGGCTATGGCTACACCTTC
CSAPGPGGYGYTF
>TRBV20-1|TRBD1|TRBJ1-2|few
TGCAGTGCTAGAGACGGGACAGGGGCCACGAGGAACTATGGCTACACCTTC
CSARDGTGATRNYGYTF
>TRBV2|TRBD2|TRBJ2-7|-
TGCGCCAGCAGTGGACTAGCCAAGGACTTC
CASSGLAKDF
>TRBV11-2|-|TRBJ1-2|few
TGTGCCAGCAGCTCTCAGACCCTCTATGGCTACACCTTC
CASSSQTLYGYTF
>TRBV4-2|TRBD2|TRBJ2-1|few
TGTGCCAGCAGCCAGCGGGAGGGGTTCTACAATGAGCAGTTCTTC
CASSQREGFYNEQFF
>TRBV10-3|TRBD1|TRBJ1-2|-
TGTGCCATCAGTGAGACAGGGGCCTATGGCTACACCTTC
CAISETGAYGYTF
>TRBV12-3/TRBV12-4|-|TRBJ1-1|many
TGTGCCAGCAGTTTTCTAGGGCAGGGAAACACTGAAGCTTTCTTT
CASSFLGQGNTEAFF
>TRBV29-1|-|TRBJ1-3|few
TGCAGCGTGAGCCCCCCGGTCGGGCAAATCGGAAACACCATATATTTT
CSVSPPVGQIGNTIYF
>TRBV7-2|-|TRBJ2-1|few
TGTGCCAGCATTCGCCCGGGCGGCTATGAGCAGTTCTTC
CASIRPGGYEQFF
>TRBV4-3|-|TRBJ2-1|few
TGCGCCAGCAGCCAAGGATCGGGAGTGTTCTACAATGAGCAGTTCTTC
CASSQGSGVFYNEQFF
>TRBV13|-|TRBJ2-7|-
TGTGCCAGCAGCTTTTCCTTGGTGCCCCGCGAGCAGTACTTC
CASSFSLVPREQYF
>TRBV5-1|TRBD1|TRBJ1-2|-
TGCGCCAGCTCCAGACAGGGCCTTAACTATGGCTACACCTTC
CASSRQGLNYGYTF
>TRBV4-1|-|TRBJ2-3|once
TGCGCCAGCAGCCACCTAGGACGGGAGACGACAGATACGCAGTATTTT
CASSHLGRETTDTQYF